This is a list of T cell receptor beta chains from one sample in a study of CD8 T cells in ankylosing spondylitis. Each CDR3 protein gets one entry after TCRdb re-called the 5' RACE reads with MiXCR. The sample has some 700,000 distinct CDR3 sequences; under 20% are singletons. Specimen: blood, either unsorted or a sorted T cell fraction (not recorded which). These receptors were obtained from a male donor with ankylosing spondylitis. CDR3s include the opening cysteine and the closing phenylalanine or tryptophan. Fields, in order: V gene, D gene, clone size, J gene, CDR3 protein, CDR3 DNA. A D gene is named only where the DNA matches it firmly. Where a row states a size, it is once, few, many or the class of an expanded clone; other rows omit it.

>TRBV2|.|many|TRBJ2-7
CASSLPGLIYEQYF
TGTGCCAGCAGTTTACCGGGACTGATATACGAGCAGTACTTC
>TRBV7-2|TRBD2|few|TRBJ2-1
CASSPAGGPAFAQFF
TGTGCCAGCAGCCCGGCGGGAGGCCCCGCATTCGCGCAGTTCTTC
>TRBV20-1|TRBD2|.|TRBJ2-1
CSATGLQNNEQFF
TGCAGTGCTACGGGACTACAAAACAATGAGCAGTTCTTC
>TRBV18|.|.|TRBJ1-1
CASSPNTRGAFF
TGTGCCAGCTCACCTAACACCCGGGGAGCTTTCTTT
>TRBV7-2|.|few|TRBJ2-3
CASSLGGEAQGAQYF
TGTGCCAGCAGCTTAGGAGGGGAGGCACAGGGTGCGCAGTATTTT
>TRBV12-3/TRBV12-4|.|.|TRBJ1-5
CASSLEGSVMPQHF
TGTGCCAGCAGTTTAGAGGGGTCAGTCATGCCCCAGCATTTT
>TRBV12-3/TRBV12-4|.|.|TRBJ2-2
CASSLAWGGELFF
TGTGCCAGCAGTTTAGCGTGGGGCGGGGAGCTGTTTTTT
>TRBV20-1|.|few|TRBJ2-1
CSARASTSYNEQFF
TGCAGTGCTAGAGCTAGTACCTCCTACAATGAGCAGTTCTTC
>TRBV29-1|TRBD2|many|TRBJ2-5
CSVELAGEETQYF
TGCAGCGTTGAACTAGCGGGGGAAGAGACCCAGTACTTC
>TRBV29-1|TRBD1|.|TRBJ2-1
CSVELLRDSNEQFF
TGCAGCGTTGAACTTCTCCGGGACAGCAATGAGCAGTTCTTC
>TRBV13|TRBD2|.|TRBJ2-1
CATQTYVRASGGADEQFF
TGTGCCACCCAAACTTATGTTCGAGCTAGCGGGGGGGCCGATGAGCAGTTCTTC
>TRBV11-2|.|.|TRBJ1-3
CASSPSDRRVGNTIYF
TGTGCCAGCAGCCCTTCTGATAGGAGGGTTGGAAACACCATATATTTT
>TRBV4-3|.|.|TRBJ1-2
CASSQEHSGDYGYTF
TGCGCCAGCAGCCAAGAACATTCCGGGGACTATGGCTACACCTTC
>TRBV28|.|few|TRBJ1-2
CASAGNYGYTF
TGTGCCAGCGCGGGGAACTATGGCTACACCTTC
>TRBV5-1|.|.|TRBJ2-3
CASSVQTGGTDTQYF
TGCGCCAGCAGCGTACAGACAGGAGGCACAGATACGCAGTATTTT
>TRBV12-3/TRBV12-4|.|.|TRBJ2-2
CASSPRVSGELFF
TGTGCCAGCAGTCCCAGGGTTTCCGGGGAGCTGTTTTTT
>TRBV6-2/TRBV6-3|TRBD1|.|TRBJ1-1
CASKPGQGGPFF
TGTGCCAGCAAACCGGGACAGGGGGGCCCTTTCTTT
>TRBV20-1|TRBD2|few|TRBJ2-3
CSAPVGGGAPDTQYF
TGCAGTGCCCCTGTCGGCGGGGGGGCTCCAGATACGCAGTATTTT
>TRBV7-2|.|.|TRBJ1-1
CASSWQGRSEAFF
TGTGCCAGCAGCTGGCAGGGACGGAGTGAAGCTTTCTTT
>TRBV5-1|.|many|TRBJ1-4
CASSFGGTNEKLFF
TGCGCCAGCAGCTTCGGGGGAACTAATGAAAAACTGTTTTTT
>TRBV5-6|.|few|TRBJ2-2
CASSSTRPTGELFF
TGTGCCAGCAGCTCGACCCGACCCACCGGGGAGCTGTTTTTT
>TRBV20-1|.|.|TRBJ2-3
CSADPSRVADTQYF
TGCAGTGCCGACCCTAGTCGGGTCGCAGATACGCAGTATTTT
>TRBV20-1|.|few|TRBJ2-7
CSASMENAVLAGSYEQYF
TGCAGTGCTAGTATGGAAAACGCGGTATTGGCGGGCTCCTACGAGCAGTACTTC
>TRBV5-1|TRBD1|few|TRBJ1-6
CASSLAPGQGAMSPLHF
TGCGCCAGCAGCTTGGCTCCGGGACAGGGGGCCATGTCACCCCTCCACTTT
>TRBV25-1|TRBD1|.|TRBJ2-2
CASSPRTGFAGELFF
TGTGCCAGCAGTCCTAGGACAGGCTTCGCCGGGGAGCTGTTTTTT
>TRBV6-1|TRBD1|.|TRBJ1-1
CASSEGQVLEAFF
TGTGCCAGCAGTGAGGGACAGGTCCTTGAAGCTTTCTTT
>TRBV12-3/TRBV12-4|.|.|TRBJ2-2
CASSLIAGELFF
TGTGCCAGCAGTTTAATAGCCGGGGAGCTGTTTTTT
>TRBV11-2|.|few|TRBJ2-1
CASSFERFSYNEQFF
TGTGCCAGCAGCTTCGAGCGGTTTTCCTACAATGAGCAGTTCTTC
>TRBV4-1|TRBD2|many|TRBJ2-1
CASSQEGGSSYNEQFF
TGCGCCAGCAGCCAAGAAGGCGGGAGCTCCTACAATGAGCAGTTCTTC
>TRBV7-9|TRBD2|few|TRBJ2-7
CASDSGGKYHEQYF
TGTGCCAGCGACTCGGGGGGGAAATACCACGAGCAGTACTTC
>TRBV7-2|.|.|TRBJ1-6
CASSTRGNSPLHF
TGTGCCAGCAGCACCCGGGGAAATTCACCCCTCCACTTT
>TRBV4-3|TRBD2|.|TRBJ2-7
CASSQELGGTSGTNSYEQYF
TGCGCCAGCAGCCAAGAGTTAGGAGGGACTAGCGGGACCAACTCCTACGAGCAGTACTTC
>TRBV6-2/TRBV6-3|.|few|TRBJ2-1
CASRGFSYNEQFF
TGTGCCAGTAGAGGATTCTCCTACAATGAGCAGTTCTTC
>TRBV9|.|few|TRBJ1-1
CASSVVMNTEAFF
TGTGCCAGCAGCGTAGTTATGAACACTGAAGCTTTCTTT
>TRBV4-2|.|few|TRBJ2-3
CASSQGTGRPADTQYF
TGTGCCAGCAGCCAGGGTACGGGACGCCCGGCAGATACGCAGTATTTT
>TRBV6-5|.|.|TRBJ2-5
CASSYVGRGPGEETQYF
TGTGCCAGCAGTTACGTGGGGCGGGGCCCAGGGGAAGAGACCCAGTACTTC
>TRBV5-6|TRBD1|.|TRBJ2-5
CASSLGDSGTQYF
TGTGCCAGCAGCTTGGGGGACAGCGGGACCCAGTACTTC
>TRBV7-2|.|.|TRBJ1-1
CASSLATGSLNTEAFF
TGTGCCAGCAGCTTAGCAACAGGGAGTTTGAACACTGAAGCTTTCTTT
>TRBV6-4|.|many|TRBJ2-1
CASSDGTTSNEQFF
TGTGCCAGCAGTGACGGGACCACTTCCAATGAGCAGTTCTTC
>TRBV27|.|.|TRBJ2-6
CASSPPPGYSGANVLTF
TGTGCCAGCAGTCCTCCCCCGGGGTACTCTGGGGCCAACGTCCTGACTTTC
>TRBV4-3|TRBD1|many|TRBJ1-1
CASSQDPQGANTEAFF
TGCGCCAGCAGCCAAGATCCCCAGGGGGCGAACACTGAAGCTTTCTTT
>TRBV2|.|.|TRBJ1-5
CASKSQGSNQPQHF
TGTGCCAGCAAGTCACAGGGAAGCAATCAGCCCCAGCATTTT